These T cell receptor beta chains were read from a single sample in a study of OX40 agonist ivuxolimab in advanced cancers. The assay was immunoSEQ multiplex PCR, and TCRdb's table has in-frame clones only and misses some. The table shows 55,000 to 75,000 clones, with 85% occurring only once. Sequenced here: CD4+ or CD8+ T cells sorted from blood, sampled in a trial of the OX40 agonist ivuxolimab. Receptor source: an adult with an advanced solid tumor such as melanoma, head and neck, liver or kidney cancer. Both conserved end residues are part of each CDR3.

v_call cdr3_aa
TRBV2 CASSEGTSGSYEQYF
TRBV14 CASSQERGSRAETQYF
TRBV7-8 CASSLVSGAREQYF
TRBV2 CASSEVRGATGELFF
TRBV15 CATSRGGTNYGYTF
TRBV25-1 CASSGGGTSGNYEQYF
TRBV28 CASRRRGLAETLLYEQYF
TRBV5-1 CASSLDRDGYRTEAFF
TRBV5-1 CASSPGQGASTEAFF
TRBV18 CASRNTDTQYF
TRBV5-6 CASSRRGGKYF
TRBV29-1 CSVEGDRGNYGYTF
TRBV28 CASSSGPYEQYF
TRBV9 CASSVGGQGGGFSPLHF